These 20 T cell receptor beta chains came from one sample sequenced in a study of beta chain features in type 1 diabetes (dated 2018 in TCRdb). The library was obtained by the immunoSEQ multiplex PCR assay. The entire isolated RNA was reverse transcribed using the High Capacity cDNA Reverse Transcription Kit, and thus expressed TCRB transcripts were sequenced. What TCRdb holds here is the immuneACCESS table cut down to in-frame rearrangements. Part of the clones is not present; checked against another copy, under half of the missing clones reflect an unresolved V gene, and the others are unexplained. A total of more than 60,000 clones appear in this sample, approximately 62% of them only once. The ten largest clonotypes hold about 2.2% of the sample. Input material: Tregs from blood. The cell subset or site label corresponds to: regulatory CD4+ T cells. The receptors shown here come from a young woman in good health.

The gene calls are TRBV7-3 and TRBJ2-3, with a weak D call TRBD1 (5 bases). The CDR3 length is 12 residues. Germline V gene lookup returns CDR1 SGHTA and CDR2 FQGTGA. Trimming pared 5 bases from V and 12 bases from J, leaving 15 bases between. The CDR3 DNA reads as TGTGCCAGCAGCAAAGAAGACAGTAGACAGTATTTT. It yields the protein CASSKEDSRQYF.

V gene TRBV6-5 combines with J gene TRBJ2-3; 10 positions agree with TRBD2. The ends lost 10 bases at V and 9 bases at J; junction bases unmatched: 7. CDR1 is MNHEY, CDR2 SVGAGI, per germline. The CDR3 is 12 residues long. CDR3 coding DNA: TGTGCCACCAATCGAGCGGGGGGGACGCAGTATTTT. Translated, it gives CATNRAGGTQYF.

The chain recombines TRBV18 with TRBJ1-1; D not resolved. Germline CDR1 KGHSH, CDR2 LQKENI. The V gene lost 6 bases and the J gene lost 2 bases, with 10 bases spanning the gap. The length of the CDR3 is 13 residues. Written as DNA, the CDR3 is TGTGCCAGCTCCGGAGAGGCTAACACTGAAGCTTTCTTT. Translation: CASSGEANTEAFF.

This clone was seen only a few times. This chain connects TRBV6-5 to TRBJ2-6, with 7 bases fitting TRBD1. Germline values: CDR1 MNHEY, CDR2 SVGAGI. V lost 0 bases to trimming and J lost 1 base; unmatched junction nucleotides: 0. CDR3 length equals 16 residues. Here the CDR3 DNA reads TGTGCCAGCAGTTACTCGACAGGGTCTGGGGCCAACGTCCTGACTTTC. It is translated as CASSYSTGSGANVLTF.

The rearrangement uses TRBV7-2 and TRBJ2-1; 15 bases line up with TRBD2. The V and J ends lost 5 bases and 13 bases, in that order; junction bases with no gene match: 12. Germline CDR1 and CDR2: SGHTA and FQGNSA. This CDR3 spans 16 amino acids. Written as DNA, the CDR3 is TGTGCCAGCAGCCTCGTTTGGACTAGCGGGGGGGCCTTCCAGTTCTTC. Translating it yields CASSLVWTSGGAFQFF.

The chain couples TRBV30 to TRBJ2-1; D ambiguous. V gave up 4 bases and J gave up 8 bases, with 9 bases separating them. Germline V gene data show CDR1 as GTSNPN and CDR2 as SVGIG (reference sequence). This CDR3 has 11 amino acids. CDR3 nucleotide sequence: TGTGCCTGGATGGGTGGAGATGAGCAGTTCTTC. Its translation: CAWMGGDEQFF.

V gene TRBV9 combines with J gene TRBJ2-5; D is perhaps TRBD2 (6 bases). V lost 0 bases, J lost 5 bases, and 8 bases lay in between. In germline, CDR1 is SGDLS, CDR2 YYNGEE. This CDR3 spans 13 amino acids. CDR3 DNA: TGTGCCAGCAGCGTAGAACTAGCTGAGACCCAGTACTTC. This codes for CASSVELAETQYF.

This chain joins TRBV2 and TRBJ1-2; the D gene is possibly TRBD1 (6 bases). This CDR3 is built from 14 residues. Trimming left V 6 bases short and J 1 base short, with 12 bases between. Germline CDR1 SNHLY, CDR2 FYNNEI. The CDR3 spells CASSLGTLNYGYTF. The CDR3 DNA sequence: TGTGCCAGCAGCCTCGGGACACTTAACTATGGCTACACCTTC.

V and J are TRBV9 and TRBJ2-5, with 7 nucleotides matching TRBD2. V shed 0 bases and J 2 bases; nucleotides not matched to a gene: 13. Germline assignment: CDR1 SGDLS and CDR2 YYNGEE. CDR3 length: 18 amino acids. Here the CDR3 DNA reads TGTGCCAGCAGCGTAGCTGAAGGTCCCGGTAGCGGGCAAGAGACCCAGTACTTC. This codes for CASSVAEGPGSGQETQYF.

V is TRBV7-9 and J is TRBJ1-3; unclear D gene. The germline V gene encodes CDR1 SEHNR and CDR2 FQNEAQ (reference sequence). The CDR3 runs to 15 residues. Between the trimmed V and J ends, which lost 5 bases and 0 bases, there was a span of 11 bases. CDR3 amino acids: CASSRPLSSGNTIYF. The CDR3 nucleotides are TGTGCCAGCAGCCGCCCCTTGAGCTCTGGAAACACCATATATTTT.

This clone has only a few counts. The gene calls are TRBV5-1 and TRBJ2-1; D is unresolved. V lost 5 bases and J 0 bases, leaving 18 bases between the germline ends. CDR3 size: 17 residues. The germline V gene has CDR1 SGHRS and CDR2 YFSETQ. CDR3: CASRGPFTGGSYNEQFF. The CDR3 nucleotides read TGCGCCAGCAGAGGTCCCTTTACGGGTGGCTCCTACAATGAGCAGTTCTTC.

This chain uses TRBV7-9 with TRBJ2-3; TRBD2 agrees at 16 bases. The V and J ends lost 4 bases and 9 bases, in that order; junction bases with no gene match: 7. The CDR3 is 16 residues long. Germline V CDR1 and CDR2: SEHNR, FQNEAQ (reference sequence). DNA of the CDR3: TGTGCCAGCAGCTCATCCGGGACTAGCGGGAGGGAGACGCAGTATTTT. This translates into CASSSSGTSGRETQYF.

This chain's CDR3 is CAISDLLTREVNEQFF. In DNA, the CDR3 is TGTGCCATCAGTGACCTGTTAACCCGGGAGGTTAATGAGCAGTTCTTC. The V and J genes are TRBV10-3 and TRBJ2-1, with 7 bases that match TRBD2. Germline CDR1 reads ENHRY; CDR2 reads SYGVKD. The CDR3 totals 16 residues. V lost 3 bases and J lost 7; bases outside the gene matches: 12.

This clone has just a few counts. The chain has TRBV9 and TRBJ1-3; D gene uncertain. Per germline, CDR1 SGDLS and CDR2 YYNGEE. Between the trimmed V and J ends, which lost 0 bases and 0 bases, there was a span of 4 bases. CDR3 length equals 14 residues. The CDR3 sequence: CASSVGASGNTIYF. In DNA, the CDR3 is TGTGCCAGCAGCGTAGGGGCCTCTGGAAACACCATATATTTT.

The sample holds a few counts of this clone. This rearrangement joins TRBV27 to TRBJ2-3; tentative D call: TRBD2 (6 bases). CDR3 length equals 14 residues. Germline loops: CDR1 MNHEY, CDR2 SMNVEV (reference sequence). V lost 4 bases and J 2 bases, leaving 10 bases between the germline ends. In DNA form, the CDR3 reads TGTGCCAGCAGTTCGCGGGGTTCCACAGATACGCAGTATTTT. It yields the protein CASSSRGSTDTQYF.

The J gene is TRBJ1-1, the V gene TRBV6-4, with unresolved D. CDR3 length: 13 residues. Trimming shortened V by 6 bases and J by 1 base, and 9 bases separated the two germline ends. Germline V lookup: CDR1 MRHNA, CDR2 SNTAGT. Written as DNA, the CDR3 is TGTGCCAGCAGCGAGTACAGGAACACTGAAGCTTTCTTT. It translates to CASSEYRNTEAFF.

The sample holds a few counts of this clone. At the DNA level, this CDR3 is encoded by other sequences in the same sample as well. The rearrangement joins TRBV19 to TRBJ2-3; possibly TRBD1 for D (6 bases). CDR3 length equals 14 residues. Germline V lookup: CDR1 LNHDA, CDR2 SQIVND (reference sequence). Trimming cost V 9 bases and J 2 bases, with 15 bases left between them. The CDR3 DNA is TGTGCCAGCTCCCCCGGGACAAACACAGATACGCAGTATTTT. Translating gives CASSPGTNTDTQYF.

This chain links TRBV9 with TRBJ1-2, with D possibly TRBD1 on 6 matching bases. V lost 0 bases, J lost 4 bases, and 7 bases lay in between. The CDR3 is 13 residues long. Per germline, CDR1 SGDLS and CDR2 YYNGEE. The CDR3 reads CASSVVDSYGYTF. The CDR3 DNA reads as TGTGCCAGCAGCGTAGTGGACAGCTATGGCTACACCTTC.

The chain is built from TRBV5-1 and TRBJ2-5; 9 nucleotides align to TRBD1. The CDR3 runs to 13 residues. Germline V gives CDR1 SGHRS, CDR2 YFSETQ. Germline trimming cut 7 bases from V and 4 bases from J; bases unmatched to any gene: 5. The CDR3 DNA reads as TGCGCCAGCGAACAGGGGGCCGGAGAGACCCAGTACTTC. It codes for CASEQGAGETQYF.

This clone was detected many times. CDR3 loop: CSVERGANVQETQYF. The CDR3 DNA reads as TGCAGCGTTGAACGGGGGGCAAATGTACAAGAGACCCAGTACTTC. The V call is TRBV29-1, the J call TRBJ2-5; tentative D call: TRBD2 (7 bases). In germline, CDR1 is SQVTM, CDR2 ANQGSEA. The CDR3 is 15 residues long. V lost 2 bases, J lost 2 bases, and 15 bases lay in between.